These 18 T cell receptor beta chains share one sample of origin, sequenced in a study of blood T cell repertoires in COVID-19. Repertoires were generated with immunoSEQ multiplex PCR, while TCRdb's copy carries only in-frame clones and drops some. The sample contains roughly 250,000 clones, around 87% of which appear only once. The sequencing input was peripheral blood. Receptor source: a woman in her forties or fifties with acute or convalescent COVID-19.

The V gene is TRBV7-9, the J gene TRBJ1-4; D might be TRBD1 (5 bases). Germline CDR1 SEHNR, CDR2 FQNEAQ (reference sequence). The CDR3 sequence is 14 residues long. The V gene lost 7 bases and the J gene lost 7 bases, with 16 bases spanning the gap. The CDR3 is CASTREGPGEKLFF. Here the CDR3 DNA reads TGTGCCAGCACCCGGGAGGGGCCTGGTGAAAAACTGTTTTTT.

The gene calls are TRBV5-1 and TRBJ2-1; weak D call: TRBD2 (6 bases). CDR3 length equals 15 residues. The V end was cut by 1 base, the J end by 8 bases, with 16 bases between. Germline values: CDR1 SGHRS, CDR2 YFSETQ. CDR3 nucleotides: TGCGCCAGCAGCTTGTGGACTGACGCTAGCGATGAGCAGTTCTTC. Residues: CASSLWTDASDEQFF.

The chain carries TRBV11-1 and TRBJ2-1; TRBD1 matches 12 bases. V lost 0 bases, J lost 7 bases, and 7 bases stayed unmatched. Germline values: CDR1 SGHAT, CDR2 FQDESV (reference sequence). The CDR3 consists of 17 residues. The CDR3 nucleotides read TGTGCCAGCAGCTTAGCGCGGGGACAGGGGGCTTCGAATGAGCAGTTCTTC. Its protein product is CASSLARGQGASNEQFF. Combining the CDR3 with reference TRBV11-1 and TRBJ2-1 gives the whole variable domain EAEVAQSPRYKITEKSQAVAFWCDPISGHATLYWYRQILGQGPELLVQFQDESVVDDSQLPKDRFSAERLKGVDSTLKIQPAELGDSAMYLCASSLARGQGASNEQFFGPGTRLTVL.

The genes are TRBV4-1 and TRBJ1-3; D is perhaps TRBD1 (6 bases). The germline V gene encodes CDR1 MGHRA and CDR2 YSYEKL. Trimming shortened V by 8 bases and J by 0 bases, and 14 bases separated the two germline ends. The CDR3 has 15 residues. The CDR3 loop is CASSGQPDSGNTIYF. Written as DNA, the CDR3 is TGCGCCAGCTCCGGACAGCCCGACTCTGGAAACACCATATATTTT.

DNA for the CDR3: TGTGCCAGCAGTCGGGACAGGGGGTTTTACGAGCAGTACTTC. Its translation is CASSRDRGFYEQYF. The genes are TRBV2 and TRBJ2-7, with TRBD1 matching 11 bases. The germline CDR1 and CDR2 sequences are SNHLY and FYNNEI. This CDR3 has 14 amino acids. Trimming cost V 5 bases and J 4 bases; bases outside gene matches: 4.

J is TRBJ2-1 and V is TRBV27; 10 bases map to TRBD2. The CDR3 spans 17 residues. The junction had 11 bases not matched to a gene; V was cut back by 5 bases and J by 4 bases. Germline V gene data show CDR1 as MNHEY and CDR2 as SMNVEV (reference sequence). The DNA of the CDR3 is TGTGCCAGCAGTACCCGGCAGGCTAGCGGGAGATACAATGAGCAGTTCTTC. This sequence encodes CASSTRQASGRYNEQFF.

The chain carries TRBV25-1 and TRBJ2-3; D unresolved. The CDR3 extends over 13 amino acids. Germline CDR1 and CDR2: MGHDK and SYGVNS. Trimming removed 4 bases from V and 2 bases from J, with 7 bases in between. The CDR3 DNA follows: TGTGCCAGCAGTGGTCCCTTCACAGATACGCAGTATTTT. It is translated as CASSGPFTDTQYF.

This sequence joins TRBV7-2 and TRBJ1-6; no definite D call. CDR3 size: 15 residues. The ends were cut back, 0 bases at V and 6 bases at J, with 9 bases in the middle. Germline loops: CDR1 SGHTA, CDR2 FQGNSA. The CDR3 DNA sequence: TGTGCCAGCAGCTTAGCCACAGCCCTTAATTCACCCCTCCACTTT. This translates into CASSLATALNSPLHF.

This clone showed up just once. The genes are TRBV28 and TRBJ1-4, with D perhaps TRBD1 (6 bases). This CDR3 has 14 amino acids. Trimming took off 3 bases at V and 4 bases at J, with 9 bases between the two ends. Germline CDR1 reads MDHEN; CDR2 reads SYDVKM. The CDR3 region has the DNA TGTGCCAGCAGTTTCGGGACACGTAATGAAAAACTGTTTTTT. Translating it yields CASSFGTRNEKLFF.

The chain is built from TRBV9 and TRBJ2-1; D unclear. The V gene lost 0 bases and the J gene lost 8 bases, with 15 bases spanning the gap. This CDR3 is 15 amino acids long. Germline CDR1 reads SGDLS; CDR2 reads YYNGEE. CDR3 coding DNA: TGTGCCAGCAGCGTAGGCCTCAACGTAGTGTATGAGCAGTTCTTC. Its translation is CASSVGLNVVYEQFF.

V usage is TRBV18 and J usage is TRBJ1-2; 11 bases are a match to TRBD1. The ends lost 3 bases at V and 4 bases at J; junction bases unmatched: 4. CDR1 and CDR2 from the germline V gene are KGHSH and LQKENI. This CDR3 contains 15 residues. The CDR3 here is CASSPGTGGAYGYTF. The CDR3 DNA reads as TGTGCCAGCTCACCGGGGACAGGGGGTGCCTATGGCTACACCTTC.

This chain links TRBV11-3 with TRBJ2-3; 8 bases are shared with TRBD2. The V gene's germline CDR1 is SGHNT and CDR2 YENEEA. The CDR3 spans 15 residues. J gave up 1 base and V 5 bases, and 5 bases lay outside the gene matches. CDR3 in DNA: TGTGCCAGCAGCCTCCGGGGGGGACGCACAGATACGCAGTATTTT. Its protein is CASSLRGGRTDTQYF.

The chain joins TRBV5-8 to TRBJ2-1; the match to TRBD2 covers 11 bases. CDR3 length equals 16 residues. Germline CDR1 is SGHTS and CDR2 is YDEGEE. With 9 bases clipped from V and 4 bases from J, the junction kept 12 bases outside the gene matches. The CDR3 nucleotides are TGTGCCACCTCCCTAGGGCTAGCGGGAGGTTACAATGAGCAGTTCTTC. Residues: CATSLGLAGGYNEQFF.

This sequence joins TRBV9 and TRBJ1-4, with D maybe TRBD1 (5 bases). Germline V gene lookup returns CDR1 SGDLS and CDR2 YYNGEE. The CDR3 has 14 residues. V dropped 3 bases and J dropped 8 bases, with 14 bases sitting between them. The DNA of the CDR3 is TGTGCCAGCAGCGCCCAGGGAAATAACGAAAAACTGTTTTTT. Protein product: CASSAQGNNEKLFF. Supplemented by reference TRBV9 and TRBJ1-4, the full variable domain reads DSGVTQTPKHLITATGQRVTLRCSPRSGDLSVYWYQQSLDQGLQFLIQYYNGEERAKGNILERFSAQQFPDLHSELNLSSLELGDSALYFCASSAQGNNEKLFFGSGTQLSVL.

The CDR3 nucleotides are TGCGCCAGCAGCTTGGGGACTACCGTAACCGGGGAGCTGTTTTTT. Its translation is CASSLGTTVTGELFF. The genes are TRBV5-1 and TRBJ2-2; perhaps TRBD2 as D (6 bases). This CDR3 contains 15 residues. The germline V and J ends were trimmed by 0 bases and 5 bases, with 11 bases remaining between them. Per germline, CDR1 SGHRS and CDR2 YFSETQ.

The chain couples TRBV24-1 to TRBJ1-4; TRBD1 aligns across 10 bases. Germline V lookup: CDR1 KGHDR, CDR2 SFDVKD. V dropped 2 bases and J dropped 5; count of bases not matched to a gene: 7. The CDR3 sequence is 17 residues long. DNA for the CDR3: TGTGCCACCAGTGATTCGGCACGGACAGGGGGGAATGAAAAACTGTTTTTT. This encodes CATSDSARTGGNEKLFF.

The chain carries TRBV20-1 and TRBJ1-1; D is possibly TRBD1 (6 bases). The CDR3 is made up of 14 amino acids. Germline assignment: CDR1 DFQATT and CDR2 SNEGSKA (reference sequence). V lost 3 bases and J 8 bases, leaving 19 bases between the germline ends. The CDR3 DNA is TGCAGTGCTAGTAGGGAGGGGGGACCCCTAGAAGCTTTCTTT. It is translated as CSASREGGPLEAFF.

The rearrangement joins TRBV5-1 to TRBJ1-5, with 7 bases matching TRBD1. The length of the CDR3 is 16 residues. Germline trimming cut 4 bases from V and 1 base from J; bases unmatched to any gene: 8. Germline V lookup: CDR1 SGHRS, CDR2 YFSETQ. The CDR3 reads CASSPRPTGSNQPQHF. The CDR3 bases are TGCGCCAGCAGCCCCCGGCCGACAGGGAGCAATCAGCCCCAGCATTTT.